The rows below give T cell receptor beta chains drawn from one sample of a study of T cells expressing NK-cell markers. TCRdb re-called the 5' RACE reads and shows each CDR3 protein once, DNA omitted. The listing records about 370,000 distinct CDR3 sequences. The sample was blood T cells: a sorted CD56 or NKG2C T cell subset, CD4+ or CD8+ T cells, or bulk PBMC T cells (not recorded which). The receptor source for this set is a woman in her fifties or sixties in good health. Both conserved end residues are part of each CDR3.

v_gene,j_gene,len,CDR3aa
TRBV11-2,TRBJ2-2,14,CASKSGTLTGELFF
TRBV6-4,TRBJ2-6,16,CASRSTGVGGANVLTF
TRBV24-1,TRBJ2-6,14,CATSDRSGANVLTF
TRBV25-1,TRBJ1-1,13,CASSQLSNTEAFF
TRBV27,TRBJ1-3,14,CASSLTGLGNTIYF
TRBV29-1,TRBJ2-1,13,CSAGPGPPNEQFF
TRBV12-3/TRBV12-4,TRBJ1-2,14,CASSPRKGAGGYTF
TRBV7-9,TRBJ2-1,16,CASSPNAGTSKNEQFF
TRBV5-1,TRBJ2-5,16,CASSSITGTAQETQYF
TRBV7-8,TRBJ2-5,15,CASSLVRRLQETQYF
TRBV11-2,TRBJ1-5,14,CASSLDPGGEAQHF
TRBV30,TRBJ2-7,12,CAWGSGTGEQYF
TRBV14,TRBJ2-3,16,CASSQSSGRGTDTQYF
TRBV11-3,TRBJ1-1,14,CASSYDMGNTEAFF
TRBV7-9,TRBJ2-3,12,CASSTGGGTQYF
TRBV5-1,TRBJ2-3,15,CASSTGTSNQVTQYF